A single sample gave rise to the 29 T cell receptor beta chains below, sequenced in a study of metastatic and nonmetastatic thyroid tumors. TCRdb re-clonotyped the PCR reads through MiXCR. This sample has fewer than 13,000 clones; 12% occur once, and the top ten carry 10% to 15%. Thyroid surgery was preceded by no treatment in any patient. The sequencing sample was made of blood. The receptor source for this set is a female donor with papillary thyroid cancer or a benign thyroid nodule (not recorded which). Some clones in this sample may be carry-over from other donors' samples.

This clone occurred many times. The rearrangement joins TRBV20-1 to TRBJ2-1; D uncertain. The CDR3 contains 14 residues. In germline, CDR1 is DFQATT, CDR2 SNEGSKA (reference sequence). The germline V and J ends were trimmed by 6 bases and 0 bases, with 12 bases remaining between them. The CDR3 coding sequence is TGCAGTGCCCTGAACAGAGGCTCCTACAATGAGCAGTTCTTC. Encoded protein: CSALNRGSYNEQFF.

On this clone: The same CDR3 can be traced to other DNA sequences in this sample. The V and J genes are TRBV12-3 or TRBV12-4 and TRBJ2-7; D is uncertain. Deletions cut 7 bases from V and 6 bases from J, with 16 bases between. This CDR3 is 13 amino acids long. The CDR3 nucleotides are TGTGCCAGCACGGTCAGCTCAGGTTCCGAGCAGTACTTC. This gives the protein CASTVSSGSEQYF.

This sequence joins TRBV7-9 and TRBJ1-1; 9 positions agree with TRBD1. From germline, CDR1 is SEHNR and CDR2 FQNEAQ (reference sequence). The CDR3 contains 14 residues. Unmatched junction bases numbered 14, after V lost 6 bases and J lost 12 bases. DNA of the CDR3: TGTGCCAGCAGTCACTCGAATGGGGACAGGGAATCTTTCTTT. The encoded protein is CASSHSNGDRESFF.

Many counts were recorded for this clone. The CDR3 DNA reads as TGTGCCAGCAGAGGTACCTCGGGACAGAGGCTTAGGCGGACTGAAGCTTTCTTT. As protein: CASRGTSGQRLRRTEAFF. The chain has TRBV3-1 and TRBJ1-1; 7 bases align to TRBD1. The CDR3 is 18 residues long. J gave up 5 bases and V 6 bases, and 21 bases lay outside the gene matches. Germline CDR1 LGHDT, CDR2 YNNKEL (reference sequence).

This clone has ten or more counts. The chain is built from TRBV20-1 and TRBJ1-5; D is perhaps TRBD1 (5 bases). The germline V gene has CDR1 DFQATT and CDR2 SNEGSKA (reference sequence). The CDR3 totals 14 residues. Trimming stripped 4 bases from V and 4 bases from J, with 14 bases between. Here the CDR3 reads CSATTGTPNQPQHF. The CDR3 bases are TGCAGTGCTACTACCGGGACCCCAAATCAGCCCCAGCATTTT.

This clone has ten or more counts. CDR3 nucleotide sequence: TGCGCCAGCAGCTTGGACTCGATTTCGCTGGGTGAAGCTTTCTTT. Translating it yields CASSLDSISLGEAFF. The chain employs TRBV5-1 and TRBJ1-1; D gene uncertain. Trimming stripped 0 bases from V and 7 bases from J, with 16 bases between. The germline V gene encodes CDR1 SGHRS and CDR2 YFSETQ. The length of the CDR3 is 15 residues.

This clone is deemed medium-sized. The chain couples TRBV19 to TRBJ2-6; D may match TRBD1 or TRBD2 (5 bases each). V was cut by 5 bases and J by 1 base, with 9 bases left in between. From germline, CDR1 is LNHDA and CDR2 SQIVND (reference sequence). CDR3 length: 15 amino acids. The CDR3 is CASSQWGSGANVLTF. The CDR3 DNA is TGTGCCAGTAGTCAGTGGGGGTCTGGGGCCAACGTCCTGACTTTC.

This clone was seen many times. V gene TRBV2 combines with J gene TRBJ2-3, with TRBD1 matching 8 bases. The CDR3 has 14 amino acids. J lost 2 bases, V lost 3 bases, and 1 base had no gene match. Germline CDR1 reads SNHLY; CDR2 reads FYNNEI. The CDR3 region is CASSEDRATDTQYF. The CDR3 DNA is TGTGCCAGCAGTGAGGACAGGGCCACAGATACGCAGTATTTT.

To note about this clone: A read error may explain this, as a much larger clone is one base away. The genes are TRBV5-6 and TRBJ2-6; a weak D match, TRBD2 (5 bases). V lost 0 bases and J lost 5, with 12 bases in between. The germline V gene encodes CDR1 SGHDT and CDR2 YYEEEE. The CDR3 has 16 residues. CDR3 amino acids: CASSLEGGSWANVLTF. The CDR3 DNA reads as TGTGCCAGCAGCTTGGAGGGCGGGTCCTGGGCCAACGTCCTGACTTTC.

This clone was found many times. The rearrangement links TRBV4-1 to TRBJ2-1, with 12 nucleotides matching TRBD1. Per the germline V gene, CDR1 is MGHRA and CDR2 is YSYEKL. Trimming took 0 bases from V and 7 from J; bases not matched to a gene: 7. CDR3 size: 17 residues. The CDR3 reads CASSQDPGDRGLNEQFF. For the CDR3, the DNA is TGCGCCAGCAGCCAAGACCCTGGGGACAGGGGGCTAAATGAGCAGTTCTTC.

This clone was observed at least ten times. The genes are TRBV5-1 and TRBJ2-4; tentative D call: TRBD1 (5 bases). V shed 0 bases and J shed 8 bases, with 9 bases lying between them. Germline loops: CDR1 SGHRS, CDR2 YFSETQ. The CDR3 is 13 residues long. DNA for the CDR3: TGCGCCAGCAGCTTGGGACAGCAGGACATTCAGTACTTC. It encodes CASSLGQQDIQYF. Looking up the rest from reference TRBV5-1 and TRBJ2-4 gives the full variable domain: KAGVTQTPRYLIKTRGQQVTLSCSPISGHRSVSWYQQTPGQGLQFLFEYFSETQRNKGNFPGRFSGRQFSNSRSEMNVSTLELGDSALYLCASSLGQQDIQYFGAGTRLSVL.

This clone is medium-sized (0.01 to 0.1%) by share. The chain joins TRBV2 to TRBJ2-2; D is unclear. The CDR3 contains 14 residues. V shed 6 bases and J shed 7 bases, with 15 bases lying between them. Germline V lookup: CDR1 SNHLY, CDR2 FYNNEI. The CDR3 DNA reads TGTGCCAGCAGGGGGTCGGGCGAGATCGGGGAGCTGTTTTTT. Translated, it gives CASRGSGEIGELFF.

The chain has TRBV7-3 and TRBJ1-1; 9 nucleotides align to TRBD1. The CDR3 has 17 amino acids. CDR1 is SGHTA and CDR2 is FQGTGA in the germline V gene. Losses at the gene ends were 2 bases for V and 1 base for J; bases not matched to a gene: 8. The CDR3 here is CASSLSGDRVENTEAFF. As DNA, the CDR3 is TGTGCCAGCAGCTTATCCGGGGACAGGGTAGAGAACACTGAAGCTTTCTTT.

This clone counts as medium-sized. The gene calls are TRBV24-1 and TRBJ1-2; a weak D match, TRBD1 (6 bases). The CDR3 loop spans 14 amino acids. Trimming removed 2 bases at V and 8 bases at J, with 14 bases between. CDR1 and CDR2 (germline): KGHDR, SFDVKD. The CDR3 reads CATSDSWGQGGYTF. In DNA, the CDR3 is TGTGCCACCAGTGATTCGTGGGGGCAGGGGGGCTACACCTTC.

This clone was seen ten or more times. This rearrangement joins TRBV5-6 to TRBJ1-6, with D uncertain. In germline, CDR1 is SGHDT, CDR2 YYEEEE. Trimming left V 3 bases short and J 6 bases short, with 13 bases between. CDR3 size: 15 residues. The CDR3, as DNA: TGTGCCAGCAGCTCCCTCCGGGCGAGTAATTCACCCCTCCACTTT. This gives the protein CASSSLRASNSPLHF.

The sample holds many counts of this clone. V gene TRBV4-1 combines with J gene TRBJ2-3; 8 bases line up with TRBD2. CDR1 is MGHRA, CDR2 YSYEKL, per germline. Losses at the gene ends were 2 bases for V and 5 bases for J; bases not matched to a gene: 9. The CDR3 is 16 amino acids. This chain's CDR3 is CASSQPPGGRGDTQYF. The DNA of the CDR3 is TGCGCCAGCAGCCAACCCCCGGGGGGGCGGGGAGATACGCAGTATTTT.

This clone was picked up many times. This chain connects TRBV20-1 to TRBJ2-5; no definite D call. The CDR3 has 15 residues. Germline assignment: CDR1 DFQATT and CDR2 SNEGSKA (reference sequence). Trimming removed 3 bases at V and 0 bases at J, with 14 bases between. CDR3 DNA sequence: TGCAGTGCTAGTCGGGTCGGCGGCCACCAAGAGACCCAGTACTTC. Translation: CSASRVGGHQETQYF.

This clone was seen at least ten times. V gene TRBV27 combines with J gene TRBJ1-5; the D is unclear. This CDR3 has 13 residues. Trimming took off 6 bases at V and 5 bases at J, with 11 bases between the two ends. Germline CDR1 reads MNHEY; CDR2 reads SMNVEV (reference sequence). CDR3 region: CASSPLADQPQHF. The CDR3 DNA is TGTGCCAGCAGCCCCCTCGCGGATCAGCCCCAGCATTTT.

This clone showed up many times. A much larger clone sits a single nucleotide away, making a read error possible. Here the CDR3 reads CASSFRVADTQYF. For the CDR3, the DNA is TGTGCCAGCAGCTTCCGGGTGGCAGATACGCAGTATTTT. V gene TRBV5-5 combines with J gene TRBJ2-3, with no clear D. Germline V lookup: CDR1 SGHKS, CDR2 YYEKEE (reference sequence). The CDR3 runs to 13 residues. V was cut by 2 bases and J by 4 bases, with 8 bases left in between.

Ten or more counts support this clone. This rearrangement joins TRBV2 to TRBJ2-5, with D perhaps matching TRBD2 (5 bases). The CDR3 has 16 amino acids. V lost 2 bases, J lost 3 bases, and 16 bases lay in between. CDR1 SNHLY and CDR2 FYNNEI come from the germline V gene. The CDR3 protein is CASSERRVGSEETQYF. The DNA for the CDR3 is TGTGCCAGCAGTGAAAGGCGGGTAGGGTCTGAAGAGACCCAGTACTTC.

This clone was recorded at least ten times. The chain is built from TRBV30 and TRBJ1-2; the D gene is possibly TRBD1 (5 bases). The V and J ends lost 5 bases and 7 bases respectively, with 14 bases between them. CDR3 size: 12 residues. The germline V gene has CDR1 GTSNPN and CDR2 SVGIG (reference sequence). CDR3 amino acids: CAWARGAGGYTF. The CDR3 DNA reads TGTGCCTGGGCACGGGGCGCGGGTGGCTACACCTTC.

Many counts were recorded for this clone. The chain recombines TRBV5-6 with TRBJ2-1, with D possibly matching TRBD1 (6 bases). Germline V gives CDR1 SGHDT, CDR2 YYEEEE. Trimming stripped 5 bases from V and 1 base from J, with 10 bases between. There are 14 residues in the CDR3. The CDR3 DNA sequence: TGTGCCAGCAGTAGGGGGTTTTCCTACAATGAGCAGTTCTTC. Its translation: CASSRGFSYNEQFF.

This clone is medium-sized by share. J is TRBJ2-7 and V is TRBV5-1, with a weak D call TRBD1 (5 bases). This CDR3 contains 15 residues. Trimming pared 0 bases from V and 3 bases from J, leaving 13 bases between. CDR1 is SGHRS, CDR2 YFSETQ, per germline. CDR3 bases: TGCGCCAGCAGCTTGGGGGGCACAGGAATCTACGAGCAGTACTTC. As protein: CASSLGGTGIYEQYF.

This clone was detected ten times or more. A much larger clone is a single base away; this may be a read error. Other DNA sequences in the sample encode the same CDR3. In nucleotides, the CDR3 is TGTGCCAGCGGATCTGTCTCGCCCCTCCACTTT. The encoded protein is CASGSVSPLHF. The chain is built from TRBV6-1 and TRBJ1-6; no reliable D call. The CDR3 has 11 residues. Trimming cost V 8 bases and J 13 bases, with 12 bases left between them. The germline CDR1 and CDR2 sequences are MNHNS and SASEGT.

This clone was seen only a few times. This may be a read error: a much more frequent sequence differs by one nucleotide. This chain uses TRBV11-2 with TRBJ2-5; 10 bases agree with TRBD2. The CDR3 runs 15 residues. The germline V gene encodes CDR1 SGHAT and CDR2 FQNNGV. The CDR3 coding sequence is TGTGCCAGCAGTAAAGGGGGACTAGCGTTAGAGACCCAGTACTTT. Translated, it gives CASSKGGLALETQYF.

Many counts were recorded for this clone. The V call is TRBV20-1, the J call TRBJ2-5, with D possibly called TRBD1 or TRBD2 (5 bases each). V lost 6 bases to trimming and J lost 2 bases, with 13 bases between them. This CDR3 contains 13 residues. Per germline, CDR1 DFQATT and CDR2 SNEGSKA (reference sequence). The CDR3 DNA sequence: TGCAGTGCGCCGGGGCTCCTGCAAGAGACCCAGTACTTC. This gives the protein CSAPGLLQETQYF.

This clone showed up just a few times. V and J are TRBV6-2 or TRBV6-3 and TRBJ1-5; D remains unclear. CDR3 length equals 14 residues. Germline V gene lookup returns CDR1 MNHEY and CDR2 SVGEGT. Trimming shortened V by 6 bases and J by 6 bases, and 15 bases separated the two germline ends. The CDR3 here is CASRDRGYRQPQHF. In DNA, the CDR3 is TGTGCCAGCAGGGACCGGGGTTACCGTCAGCCCCAGCATTTT.

This clone was seen ten or more times. The rearrangement uses TRBV9 and TRBJ2-4; maybe TRBD1 (5 bases). V was pared by 0 bases and J by 4 bases, with 11 bases between. CDR1 and CDR2 from the germline V gene are SGDLS and YYNGEE. This CDR3 contains 15 residues. CDR3 sequence: CASSVGSRAKNIQYF. CDR3 nucleotides: TGTGCCAGCAGCGTAGGCAGCAGGGCGAAAAACATTCAGTACTTC. Complete variable domain (other parts from reference TRBV9 and TRBJ2-4): DSGVTQTPKHLITATGQRVTLRCSPRSGDLSVYWYQQSLDQGLQFLIQYYNGEERAKGNILERFSAQQFPDLHSELNLSSLELGDSALYFCASSVGSRAKNIQYFGAGTRLSVL.

Notes on this clone: One base away lies a much larger clone, so this may be a sequencing read error. V gene TRBV7-9 combines with J gene TRBJ2-5; TRBD2 might be the D (6 bases). The V gene lost 1 base and the J gene lost 7 bases, with 22 bases spanning the gap. This CDR3 has 17 amino acids. Germline CDR1 reads SEHNR; CDR2 reads FQNEAQ (reference sequence). CDR3 in DNA: TGTGCCAGCAGCTTAGGCCGGGCGGGGAGCAACTCCAGGACCCAGTACTTC. Translating it yields CASSLGRAGSNSRTQYF.